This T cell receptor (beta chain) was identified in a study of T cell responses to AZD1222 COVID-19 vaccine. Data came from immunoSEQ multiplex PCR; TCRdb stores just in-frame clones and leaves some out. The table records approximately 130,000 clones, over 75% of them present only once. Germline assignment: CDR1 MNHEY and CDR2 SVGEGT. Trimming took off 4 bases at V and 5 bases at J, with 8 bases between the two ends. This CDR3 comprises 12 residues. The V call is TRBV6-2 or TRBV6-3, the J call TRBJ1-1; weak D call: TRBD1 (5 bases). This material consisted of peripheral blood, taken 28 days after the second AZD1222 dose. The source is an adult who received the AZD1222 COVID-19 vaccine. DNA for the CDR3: TGTGCCAGCAGTTGGGGCCGGACTGAAGCTTTCTTT. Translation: CASSWGRTEAFF.